These 26 T cell receptor beta chains were sequenced from one sample in a study of blood T cell repertoires in COVID-19. Clones were read by immunoSEQ multiplex PCR, and TCRdb kept only the in-frame ones, dropping some. This table has about 260,000 clones, 80% to 85% appearing once. Sequencing was performed on peripheral blood. The origin of the receptors is a man aged 60 to 75 with acute or convalescent COVID-19.

The rearrangement joins TRBV28 to TRBJ2-7; 9 bases map to TRBD1. CDR1 is MDHEN, CDR2 SYDVKM, per germline. This CDR3 has 16 amino acids. V lost 4 bases to trimming and J lost 2 bases; unmatched junction nucleotides: 9. Here the CDR3 DNA reads TGTGCCAGCAGTTACCCCGGGACAGGGTCACCCTACGAGCAGTACTTC. Its protein is CASSYPGTGSPYEQYF.

The chain uses TRBV14 and TRBJ2-5; 9 nucleotides align to TRBD2. The CDR3 is made up of 17 amino acids. V lost 1 base, J lost 5 bases, and 11 bases stayed unmatched. Germline V lookup: CDR1 SGHDN, CDR2 FVKESK. The CDR3 sequence is CASSQGRASGTWETQYF. CDR3 sequence (DNA): TGTGCCAGCAGCCAAGGTCGGGCTAGCGGGACCTGGGAGACCCAGTACTTC.

The chain uses TRBV7-9 and TRBJ2-6, with 8 bases aligning to TRBD1. Germline CDR1 and CDR2: SEHNR and FQNEAQ (reference sequence). J lost 0 bases, V lost 7 bases, and 8 bases had no gene match. The CDR3 is 17 residues long. CDR3 in amino acids: CASTLPGGASGANVLTF. CDR3 sequence (DNA): TGTGCCAGCACCCTCCCAGGGGGCGCCTCTGGGGCCAACGTCCTGACTTTC.

The chain joins TRBV5-1 to TRBJ2-5; TRBD1 is a possible D gene (6 bases). Germline values: CDR1 SGHRS, CDR2 YFSETQ. This CDR3 spans 16 amino acids. V lost 0 bases and J lost 2, with 14 bases in between. The CDR3 DNA follows: TGCGCCAGCAGCTTGGAAACAGGGACCTTACAAGAGACCCAGTACTTC. Amino acids: CASSLETGTLQETQYF.

The count of this clone is one. The chain carries TRBV11-2 and TRBJ2-1, with 12 bases identical to TRBD2. V was pared by 6 bases and J by 7 bases, with 10 bases of the junction left unmatched. This CDR3 is 16 amino acids long. Looked up from germline, CDR1 is SGHAT and CDR2 is FQNNGV. CDR3 DNA: TGTGCCAGCAGTCGCACTAGCGGGGGGCTTACGAATGAGCAGTTCTTC. It is translated as CASSRTSGGLTNEQFF.

The chain recombines TRBV5-1 with TRBJ1-2; tentative D call: TRBD1 (6 bases). This CDR3 spans 14 amino acids. Germline values: CDR1 SGHRS, CDR2 YFSETQ. V was cut by 4 bases and J by 6 bases, with 16 bases left in between. For the CDR3, the DNA is TGCGCCAGCAGCCCGTTGGGAGGGGGGAATGGCTACACCTTC. Protein sequence: CASSPLGGGNGYTF.

The rearrangement links TRBV7-3 to TRBJ2-6; 9 positions agree with TRBD1. CDR3 length equals 20 residues. CDR1 SGHTA and CDR2 FQGTGA come from the germline V gene. The junction had 14 bases not matched to a gene; V was cut back by 5 bases and J by 0 bases. Here the CDR3 DNA reads TGTGCCAGCAGCAAAACGGGGACAGGGACCGTATTCTCTGGGGCCAACGTCCTGACTTTC. Translated, it gives CASSKTGTGTVFSGANVLTF. Using reference TRBV7-3 and TRBJ2-6 for the parts outside the CDR3, the full variable domain is GAGVSQTPSNKVTEKGKYVELRCDPISGHTALYWYRQSLGQGPEFLIYFQGTGAADDSGLPNDRFFAVRPEGSVSTLKIQRTERGDSAVYLCASSKTGTGTVFSGANVLTFGAGSRLTVL.

V usage is TRBV28 and J usage is TRBJ2-7; D might be TRBD1 (6 bases). CDR3 length: 14 residues. CDR1 is MDHEN and CDR2 is SYDVKM in the germline V gene. The V end lost 0 bases, the J end lost 3 bases, and 9 bases lay between the germline ends. CDR3: CASSLWEQGYEQYF. The CDR3 bases are TGTGCCAGCAGTTTATGGGAACAGGGCTACGAGCAGTACTTC. The full variable domain, rest sourced from reference TRBV28 and TRBJ2-7, is DVKVTQSSRYLVKRTGEKVFLECVQDMDHENMFWYRQDPGLGLRLIYFSYDVKMKEKGDIPEGYSVSREKKERFSLILESASTNQTSMYLCASSLWEQGYEQYFGPGTRLTVT.

J is TRBJ2-7 and V is TRBV5-6, with TRBD1 as a possible D gene (5 bases). This CDR3 spans 11 amino acids. V was pared by 3 bases and J by 6 bases, with 7 bases between. Germline V gene lookup returns CDR1 SGHDT and CDR2 YYEEEE. The CDR3 DNA is TGTGCCAGCAGCTCAGGGTTCGAGCAGTACTTC. Translated: CASSSGFEQYF.

The V call is TRBV7-2, the J call TRBJ2-7; D is unclear. The CDR3 covers 13 residues. CDR1 is SGHTA, CDR2 FQGNSA, per germline. V lost 2 bases, J lost 0 bases, and 5 bases lay in between. The CDR3: CASSLSNSYEQYF. The CDR3 DNA reads TGTGCCAGCAGCTTAAGCAACTCCTACGAGCAGTACTTC.

Sample share makes this clone medium-sized. The CDR3, as DNA: TGTGCCAGCAGTTACTTGAGCACAGGAGAGACCCAGTACTTC. It translates to CASSYLSTGETQYF. The rearrangement links TRBV6-5 to TRBJ2-5, with D possibly matching TRBD1 (5 bases). Trimming removed 1 base from V and 4 bases from J, with 10 bases in between. This CDR3 has 14 amino acids. Germline V gives CDR1 MNHEY, CDR2 SVGAGI.

This clone appeared a few times. The chain uses TRBV5-4 and TRBJ1-1, with a weak D call TRBD1 (5 bases). V lost 5 bases, J lost 0 bases, and 11 bases lay in between. The CDR3 is made up of 14 amino acids. CDR1 SGHNT and CDR2 YYREEE come from the germline V gene (reference sequence). CDR3 bases: TGTGCCAGCAGACCCGGGACTTTGAACACTGAAGCTTTCTTT. Amino acid sequence: CASRPGTLNTEAFF.

This clone appeared a single time. The chain has TRBV5-8 and TRBJ1-2, with 7 nucleotides matching TRBD1. With V trimmed by 2 bases and J by 8 bases, 9 bases remained unmatched. CDR1 SGHTS and CDR2 YDEGEE come from the germline V gene. The CDR3 runs to 14 residues. CDR3 coding DNA: TGTGCCAGCAGCTTCTTCAATGGACAGGAGGGCTACACCTTC. Its protein is CASSFFNGQEGYTF.

As concerns this clone: One end of the junction varies from germline; a read error may be responsible. The V call is TRBV18, the J call TRBJ2-2, with 9 bases lining up with TRBD1. Germline V gene data show CDR1 as KGHSH and CDR2 as LQKENI. The CDR3 runs 16 residues. CDR3 coding DNA: TGTGCCAGCTCCCCACAGGACAGGGGGAACACCGGGGAGCTGTTTTTT. Its protein product is CASSPQDRGNTGELFF.

The genes are TRBV5-8 and TRBJ2-5; 7 bases map to TRBD2. Germline trimming cut 3 bases from V and 4 bases from J; bases unmatched to any gene: 9. The CDR3 is 15 residues long. Per germline, CDR1 SGHTS and CDR2 YDEGEE. CDR3 protein: CASSSGGRVGETQYF. For the CDR3, the DNA is TGTGCCAGCAGCTCGGGAGGTAGGGTCGGAGAGACCCAGTACTTC.

The rearrangement links TRBV6-5 to TRBJ2-2, with D possibly being TRBD1 (6 bases). V was clipped by 5 bases and J by 5 bases, with 9 bases between them. Germline values: CDR1 MNHEY, CDR2 SVGAGI. This CDR3 is 13 amino acids long. The CDR3 spells CASSQGFTGELFF. In DNA, the CDR3 is TGTGCCAGCAGTCAGGGGTTTACCGGGGAGCTGTTTTTT.

The chain carries TRBV27 and TRBJ2-1, with a possible D match to TRBD1 (6 bases). V lost 8 bases to trimming and J lost 3 bases, with 14 bases between them. The germline CDR1 and CDR2 sequences are MNHEY and SMNVEV (reference sequence). CDR3 length: 14 amino acids. The CDR3: CASQRRTDYNEQFF. CDR3 nucleotides: TGTGCCAGCCAAAGGAGGACAGACTACAATGAGCAGTTCTTC.

The J gene is TRBJ2-7, the V gene TRBV18; possibly TRBD2 for D (7 bases). V lost 4 bases and J lost 6, with 22 bases in between. CDR1 and CDR2 from the germline V gene are KGHSH and LQKENI. The CDR3 is 16 amino acids. The CDR3 region is CASSLGTTSLGGEQYF. The CDR3 nucleotides are TGTGCCAGCTCACTGGGGACTACATCCCTAGGGGGCGAGCAGTACTTC.

The chain couples TRBV6-6 to TRBJ2-7; TRBD2 is a possible D gene (6 bases). Trimming removed 2 bases at V and 7 bases at J, with 12 bases between. There are 13 residues in the CDR3. CDR1 and CDR2 from the germline V gene are MNHNY and SVGAGI (reference sequence). The CDR3 sequence is CASSYIGLSEQYF. The CDR3 bases are TGTGCCAGCAGTTACATCGGACTATCGGAGCAGTACTTC.

The V gene is TRBV7-9, the J gene TRBJ1-1; D unresolved. The CDR3 sequence is 15 residues long. Germline V gene lookup returns CDR1 SEHNR and CDR2 FQNEAQ (reference sequence). Between the trimmed V and J ends, which lost 1 base and 4 bases, there was a span of 13 bases. The CDR3 sequence: CASSLGDVRVTEAFF. Here the CDR3 DNA reads TGTGCCAGCAGCTTAGGAGATGTGAGGGTCACTGAAGCTTTCTTT.

This rearrangement joins TRBV6-4 to TRBJ1-5; 7 bases line up with TRBD1. CDR1 is MRHNA, CDR2 SNTAGT, per germline. V was pared by 0 bases and J by 6 bases, with 8 bases of the junction left unmatched. The CDR3 is 16 residues long. CDR3 amino acids: CASSDSETGTSQPQHF. The DNA for the CDR3 is TGTGCCAGCAGTGACTCGGAGACAGGGACCAGTCAGCCCCAGCATTTT.

In its sample, this clone was seen once. CDR3 protein: CASSSPGGAIYEQYF. The CDR3 DNA reads TGTGCCAGCAGTTCACCAGGGGGAGCAATCTACGAGCAGTACTTC. This sequence joins TRBV28 and TRBJ2-7; TRBD1 agrees at 7 bases. CDR3 size: 15 residues. The J segment lost 3 bases and the V segment lost 4 bases, leaving 9 bases of the junction unmatched. CDR1 and CDR2 (germline): MDHEN, SYDVKM.

The chain joins TRBV6-5 to TRBJ1-5; 8 bases are a match to TRBD1. The trim removed 6 bases at V and 0 bases at J, leaving 4 bases unmatched. Looked up from germline, CDR1 is MNHEY and CDR2 is SVGAGI. The CDR3 runs 15 residues. CDR3 DNA: TGTGCCAGCAGGAGAGGGACAGGTAGCAATCAGCCCCAGCATTTT. It codes for CASRRGTGSNQPQHF.

The chain couples TRBV7-2 to TRBJ2-5; tentative D call: TRBD2 (8 bases). The V gene's germline CDR1 is SGHTA and CDR2 FQGNSA. The CDR3 loop spans 16 amino acids. The V end lost 2 bases, the J end lost 4 bases, and 17 bases lay between the germline ends. The DNA for the CDR3 is TGTGCCAGCAGCTTACTGTCGGGAGGGGGCGGAGAGACCCAGTACTTC. Translated: CASSLLSGGGGETQYF.

The chain is built from TRBV6-5 and TRBJ2-7; TRBD1 might be the D (6 bases). The CDR3 contains 14 residues. V lost 5 bases and J lost 8, with 19 bases in between. Per the germline V gene, CDR1 is MNHEY and CDR2 is SVGAGI. In nucleotides, the CDR3 is TGTGCCAGCAGTAACCGGGACACCCAGGGGAAGCAGTACTTC. Encoded protein: CASSNRDTQGKQYF.

The chain carries TRBV19 and TRBJ2-2; 7 nucleotides align to TRBD1. Germline-derived CDR1 and CDR2 are LNHDA and SQIVND (reference sequence). The CDR3 is 16 residues long. J was trimmed by 4 bases and V by 4 bases; bases with no gene match: 9. The CDR3 region has the DNA TGTGCCAGTAGTACCTCACAGGGGTTTCGCACCGGGGAGCTGTTTTTT. It codes for CASSTSQGFRTGELFF.